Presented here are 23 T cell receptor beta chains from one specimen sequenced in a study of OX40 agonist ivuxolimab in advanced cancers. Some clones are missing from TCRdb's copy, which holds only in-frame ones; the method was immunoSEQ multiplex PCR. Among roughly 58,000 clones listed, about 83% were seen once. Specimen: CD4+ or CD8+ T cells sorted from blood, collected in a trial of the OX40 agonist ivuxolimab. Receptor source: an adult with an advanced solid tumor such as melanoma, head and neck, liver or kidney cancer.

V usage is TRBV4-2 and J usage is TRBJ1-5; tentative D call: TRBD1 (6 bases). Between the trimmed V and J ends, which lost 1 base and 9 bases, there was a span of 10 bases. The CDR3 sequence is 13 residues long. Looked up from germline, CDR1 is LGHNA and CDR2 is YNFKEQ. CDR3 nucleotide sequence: TGTGCCAGCAGCCAAGGACAGGAACGGCCCCAGCATTTT. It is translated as CASSQGQERPQHF.

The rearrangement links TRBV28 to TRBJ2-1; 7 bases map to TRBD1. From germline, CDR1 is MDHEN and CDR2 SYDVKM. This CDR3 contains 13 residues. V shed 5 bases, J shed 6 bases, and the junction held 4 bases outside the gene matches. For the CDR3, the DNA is TGTGCCAGCAGTAAACAGGGGCGCAATGAGCAGTTCTTC. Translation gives CASSKQGRNEQFF.

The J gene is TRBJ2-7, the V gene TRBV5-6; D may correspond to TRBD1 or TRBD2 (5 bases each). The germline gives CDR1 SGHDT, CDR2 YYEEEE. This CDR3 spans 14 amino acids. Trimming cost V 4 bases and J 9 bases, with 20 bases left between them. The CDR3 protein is CASSHRDQVLGQYF. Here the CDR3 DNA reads TGTGCCAGCAGCCATCGGGACCAAGTCTTAGGGCAGTACTTC.

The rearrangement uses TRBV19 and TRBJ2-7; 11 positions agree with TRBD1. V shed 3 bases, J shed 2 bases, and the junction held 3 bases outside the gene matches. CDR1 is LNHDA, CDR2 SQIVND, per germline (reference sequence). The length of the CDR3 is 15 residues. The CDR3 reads CASSISGQGAYEQYF. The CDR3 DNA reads TGTGCCAGTAGTATCTCGGGACAGGGGGCCTACGAGCAGTACTTC.

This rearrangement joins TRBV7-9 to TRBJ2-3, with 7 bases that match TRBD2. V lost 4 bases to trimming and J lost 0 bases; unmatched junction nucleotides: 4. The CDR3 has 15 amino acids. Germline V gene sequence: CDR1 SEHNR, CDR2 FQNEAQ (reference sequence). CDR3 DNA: TGTGCCAGCAGCTGGGGCGGGGGAAGCACAGATACGCAGTATTTT. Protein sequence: CASSWGGGSTDTQYF.

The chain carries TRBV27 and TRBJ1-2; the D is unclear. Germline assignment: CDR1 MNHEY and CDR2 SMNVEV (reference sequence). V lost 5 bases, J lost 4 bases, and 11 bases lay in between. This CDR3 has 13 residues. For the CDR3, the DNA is TGTGCCAGCAGTCGGGTGGGGATCTATGGCTACACCTTC. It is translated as CASSRVGIYGYTF.

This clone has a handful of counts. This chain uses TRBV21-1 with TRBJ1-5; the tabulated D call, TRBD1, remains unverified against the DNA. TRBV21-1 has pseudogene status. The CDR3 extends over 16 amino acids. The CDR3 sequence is CASSKGARFQDQPQHF. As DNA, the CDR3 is TGTGCCAGCAGCAAAGGGGCCCGATTCCAAGACCAGCCCCAGCATTTT.

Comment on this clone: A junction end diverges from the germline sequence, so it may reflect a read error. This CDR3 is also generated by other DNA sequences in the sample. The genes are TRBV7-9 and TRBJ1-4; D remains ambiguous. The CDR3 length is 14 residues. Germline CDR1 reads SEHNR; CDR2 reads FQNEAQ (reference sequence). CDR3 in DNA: TGTGCCAGCAGCTTAGACGGCCGGAATGAAAAATTGTTTTTT. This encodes CASSLDGRNEKLFF.

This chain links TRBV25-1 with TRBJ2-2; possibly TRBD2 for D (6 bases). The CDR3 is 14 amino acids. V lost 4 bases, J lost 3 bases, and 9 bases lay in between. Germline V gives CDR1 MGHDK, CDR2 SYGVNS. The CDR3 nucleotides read TGTGCCAGCAGTGCGGGAGTTTACACCGGGGAGCTGTTTTTT. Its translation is CASSAGVYTGELFF. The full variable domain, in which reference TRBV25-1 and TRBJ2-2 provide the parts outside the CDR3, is EADIYQTPRYLVIGTGKKITLECSQTMGHDKMYWYQQDPGMELHLIHYSYGVNSTEKGDLSSESTVSRIRTEHFPLTLESARPSHTSQYLCASSAGVYTGELFFGEGSRLTVL.

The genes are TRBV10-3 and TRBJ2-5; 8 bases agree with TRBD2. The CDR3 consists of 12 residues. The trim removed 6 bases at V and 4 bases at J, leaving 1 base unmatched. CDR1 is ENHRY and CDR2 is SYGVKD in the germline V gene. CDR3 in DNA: TGTGCCATCAGCACTAGCGGAGAGACCCAGTACTTC. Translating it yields CAISTSGETQYF.

CDR3 nucleotides: TGTGCCAGCAAGGGGACACTTTCTCACGAGCAGTACTTC. Its translation is CASKGTLSHEQYF. The V call is TRBV27, the J call TRBJ2-7; possibly TRBD1 for D (6 bases). V was cut by 7 bases and J by 5 bases, with 15 bases left in between. There are 13 residues in the CDR3. Germline CDR1 reads MNHEY; CDR2 reads SMNVEV (reference sequence).

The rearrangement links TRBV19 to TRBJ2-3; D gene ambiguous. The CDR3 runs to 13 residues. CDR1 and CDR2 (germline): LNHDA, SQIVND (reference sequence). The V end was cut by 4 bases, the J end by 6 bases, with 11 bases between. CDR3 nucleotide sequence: TGTGCCAGTAGTAATTATGCTTGGGATACGCAGTATTTT. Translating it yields CASSNYAWDTQYF.

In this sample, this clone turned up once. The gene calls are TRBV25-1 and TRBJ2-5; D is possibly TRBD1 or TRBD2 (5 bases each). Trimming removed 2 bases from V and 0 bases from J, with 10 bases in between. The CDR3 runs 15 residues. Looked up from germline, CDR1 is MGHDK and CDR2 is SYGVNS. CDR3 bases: TGTGCCAGCAGTGAACGGGACCGTTACCAAGAGACCCAGTACTTC. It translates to CASSERDRYQETQYF.

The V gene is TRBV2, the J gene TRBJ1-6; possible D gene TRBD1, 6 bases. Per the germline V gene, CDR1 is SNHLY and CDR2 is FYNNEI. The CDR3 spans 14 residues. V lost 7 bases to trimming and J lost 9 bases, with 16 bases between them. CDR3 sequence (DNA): TGTGCCAGCACCCCGGCACAGGGAAGTTCACCCCTCCACTTT. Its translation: CASTPAQGSSPLHF.

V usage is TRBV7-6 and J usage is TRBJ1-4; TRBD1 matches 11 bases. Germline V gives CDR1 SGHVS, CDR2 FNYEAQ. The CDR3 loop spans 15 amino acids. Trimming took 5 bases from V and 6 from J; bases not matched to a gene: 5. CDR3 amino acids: CASSPGTGGHEKLFF. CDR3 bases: TGTGCCAGCAGCCCCGGGACAGGGGGGCATGAAAAACTGTTTTTT.

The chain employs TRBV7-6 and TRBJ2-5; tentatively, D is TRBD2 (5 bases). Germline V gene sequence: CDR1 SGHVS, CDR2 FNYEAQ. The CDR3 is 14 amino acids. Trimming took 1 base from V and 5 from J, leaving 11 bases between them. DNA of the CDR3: TGTGCCAGCAGCTTAGTAACTAGTGCCGAGACCCAGTACTTC. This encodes CASSLVTSAETQYF.

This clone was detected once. The CDR3 DNA reads as TGTGCCAGCAGCATAAGTTTTGCGAGCACAGATACGCAGTATTTT. Its protein is CASSISFASTDTQYF. V gene TRBV7-9 combines with J gene TRBJ2-3; D not resolved. CDR1 and CDR2 from the germline V gene are SEHNR and FQNEAQ (reference sequence). This CDR3 region has 15 residues. The germline V and J ends were trimmed by 5 bases and 0 bases, with 12 bases remaining between them.

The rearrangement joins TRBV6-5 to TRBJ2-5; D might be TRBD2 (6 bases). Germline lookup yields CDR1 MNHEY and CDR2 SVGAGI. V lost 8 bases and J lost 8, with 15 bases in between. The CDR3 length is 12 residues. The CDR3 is CASGGRGLTQYF. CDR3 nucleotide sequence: TGTGCCAGCGGAGGGCGTGGGCTTACCCAGTACTTC.

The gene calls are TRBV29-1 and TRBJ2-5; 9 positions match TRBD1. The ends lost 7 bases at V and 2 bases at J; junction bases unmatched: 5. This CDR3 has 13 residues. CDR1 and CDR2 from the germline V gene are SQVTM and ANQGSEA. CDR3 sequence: CSAGGTGQETQYF. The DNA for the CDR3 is TGCAGCGCCGGAGGGACAGGGCAAGAGACCCAGTACTTC.

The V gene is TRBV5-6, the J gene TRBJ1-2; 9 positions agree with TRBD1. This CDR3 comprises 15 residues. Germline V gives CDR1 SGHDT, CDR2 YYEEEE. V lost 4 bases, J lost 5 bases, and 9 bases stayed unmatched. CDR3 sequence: CASSAGTGKGYGYTF. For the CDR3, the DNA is TGTGCCAGCAGCGCCGGGACAGGGAAGGGGTATGGCTACACCTTC.

The CDR3 bases are TGCGCCAGCAGCTTGGCCCCGGGACCCCAAGAGACCCAGTACTTC. This gives the protein CASSLAPGPQETQYF. This chain links TRBV5-1 with TRBJ2-5, with D perhaps being TRBD1 or TRBD2 (5 bases each). The V end lost 0 bases, the J end lost 1 base, and 10 bases lay between the germline ends. The V gene's germline CDR1 is SGHRS and CDR2 YFSETQ. This CDR3 is 15 amino acids long.

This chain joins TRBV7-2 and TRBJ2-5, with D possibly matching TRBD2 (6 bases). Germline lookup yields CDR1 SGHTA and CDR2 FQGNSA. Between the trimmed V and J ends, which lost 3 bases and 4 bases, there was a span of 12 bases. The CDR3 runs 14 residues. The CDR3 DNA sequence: TGTGCCAGCAGCTTGGGGACTCGCGCAGAGACCCAGTACTTC. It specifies CASSLGTRAETQYF.

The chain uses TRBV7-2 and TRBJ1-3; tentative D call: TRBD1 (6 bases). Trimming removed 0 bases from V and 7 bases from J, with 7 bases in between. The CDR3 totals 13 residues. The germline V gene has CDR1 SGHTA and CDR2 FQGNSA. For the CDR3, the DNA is TGTGCCAGCAGCTTAGCCCAGGGGAACACCATATATTTT. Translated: CASSLAQGNTIYF.